The clone carrying this T cell receptor beta chain was picked up a small number of times. The antigen is not known. Individual cDNA molecules were tagged with unique molecular identifiers, the study reported. TCRdb used MiXCR to reprocess the 5' RACE reads, holding one entry per CDR3 protein. This sample yields 50,000 to 70,000 distinct CDR3 sequences, of which roughly an eighth are seen a single time; roughly 4.5% belongs to the top ten. This entry comes from a study of early T cells in non-severe SARS-CoV-2 infection. Study context: Sequencing of bulk RNA from unsorted whole blood was done, without chain pairing.

Trimming stripped 1 base from V and 0 bases from J, with 12 bases between. The CDR3 consists of 16 residues. Germline CDR1 SGHTA, CDR2 FQGNSA. Study results and caveats: VDJdb-based annotation leaned toward anti-spike CD8 responses and missed private and CD4 specificities.

The sequence was obtained from an adult who was a healthcare worker with PCR-confirmed SARS-CoV-2 infection or an uninfected control (not recorded which). The chain links TRBV7-2 to TRBJ1-2, with D unresolved. Sequences were obtained from whole blood. CDR3: CASSLGGYGTNYGYTF. In DNA form, the CDR3 reads TGTGCCAGCAGCTTAGGTGGTTACGGGACTAACTATGGCTACACCTTC.